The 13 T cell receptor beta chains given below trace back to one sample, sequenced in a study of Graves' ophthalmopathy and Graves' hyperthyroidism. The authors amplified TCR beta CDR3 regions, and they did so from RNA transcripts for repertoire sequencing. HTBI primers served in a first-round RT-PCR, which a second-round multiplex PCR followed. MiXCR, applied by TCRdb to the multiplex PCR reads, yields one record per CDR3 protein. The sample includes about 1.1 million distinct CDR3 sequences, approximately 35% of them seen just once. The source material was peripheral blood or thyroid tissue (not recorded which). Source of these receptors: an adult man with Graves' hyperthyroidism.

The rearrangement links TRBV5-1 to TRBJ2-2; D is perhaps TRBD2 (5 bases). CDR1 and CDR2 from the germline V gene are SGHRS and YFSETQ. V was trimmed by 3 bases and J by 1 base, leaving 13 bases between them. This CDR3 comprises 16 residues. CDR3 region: CASSSSADLNTGELFF. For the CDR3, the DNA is TGCGCCAGCAGCTCGTCAGCGGATCTGAACACCGGGGAGCTGTTTTTT.

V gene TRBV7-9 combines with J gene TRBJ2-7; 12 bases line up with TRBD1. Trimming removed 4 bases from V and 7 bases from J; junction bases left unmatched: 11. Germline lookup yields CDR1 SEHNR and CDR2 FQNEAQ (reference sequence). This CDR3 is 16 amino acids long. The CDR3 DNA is TGTGCCAGCAGCTGGCCTCCGGGACAGGGGGCTTGGGAGCAGTACTTC. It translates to CASSWPPGQGAWEQYF.

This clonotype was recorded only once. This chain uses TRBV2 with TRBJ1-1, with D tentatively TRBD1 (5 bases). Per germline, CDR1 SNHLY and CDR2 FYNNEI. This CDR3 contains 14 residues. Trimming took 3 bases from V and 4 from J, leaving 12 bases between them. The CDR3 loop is CASSDMQGGTEAFF. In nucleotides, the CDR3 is TGTGCCAGCAGTGATATGCAGGGTGGCACTGAAGCTTTCTTT.

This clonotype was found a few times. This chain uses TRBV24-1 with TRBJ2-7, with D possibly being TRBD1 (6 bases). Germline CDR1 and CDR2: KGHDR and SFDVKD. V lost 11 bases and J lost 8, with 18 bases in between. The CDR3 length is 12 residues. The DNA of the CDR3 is TGTGCCAGCTCACCACCGGACAGCCAGCAGTACTTC. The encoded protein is CASSPPDSQQYF.

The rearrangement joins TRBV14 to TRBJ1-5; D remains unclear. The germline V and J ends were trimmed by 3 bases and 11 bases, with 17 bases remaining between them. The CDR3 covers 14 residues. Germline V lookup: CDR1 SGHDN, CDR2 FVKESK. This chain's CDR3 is CASSHGLAGETQHF. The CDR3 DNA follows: TGTGCCAGCAGCCACGGGCTAGCTGGGGAGACCCAGCATTTT.

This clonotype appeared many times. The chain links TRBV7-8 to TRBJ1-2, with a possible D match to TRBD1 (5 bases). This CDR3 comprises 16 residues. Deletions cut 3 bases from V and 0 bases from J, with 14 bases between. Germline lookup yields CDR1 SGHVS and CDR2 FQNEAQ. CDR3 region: CASSFGPQAPNYGYTF. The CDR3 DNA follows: TGTGCCAGCAGCTTTGGACCACAGGCCCCTAACTATGGCTACACCTTC. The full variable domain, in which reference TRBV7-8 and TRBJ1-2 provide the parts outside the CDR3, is GAGVSQSPRYKVAKRGQDVALRCDPISGHVSLFWYQQALGQGPEFLTYFQNEAQLDKSGLPSDRFFAERPEGSVSTLKIQRTQQEDSAVYLCASSFGPQAPNYGYTFGSGTRLTVV.

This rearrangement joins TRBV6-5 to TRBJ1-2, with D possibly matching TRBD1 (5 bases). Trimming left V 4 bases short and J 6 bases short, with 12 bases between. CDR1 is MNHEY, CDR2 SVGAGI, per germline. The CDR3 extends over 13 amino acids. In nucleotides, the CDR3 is TGTGCCAGCAGTTTCGGGACTAAGGATGGCTACACCTTC. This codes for CASSFGTKDGYTF.

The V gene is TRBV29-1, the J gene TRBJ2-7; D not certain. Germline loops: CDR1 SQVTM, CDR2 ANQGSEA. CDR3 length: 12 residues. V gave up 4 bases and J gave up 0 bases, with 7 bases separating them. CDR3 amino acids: CSVALLSYEQYF. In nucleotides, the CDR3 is TGCAGCGTTGCTCTCCTCTCCTACGAGCAGTACTTC.

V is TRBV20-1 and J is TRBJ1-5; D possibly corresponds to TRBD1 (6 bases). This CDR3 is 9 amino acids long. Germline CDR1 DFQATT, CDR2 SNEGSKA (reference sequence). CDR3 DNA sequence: TGCAGCGCCGGGGGCGTAAGACATTTT. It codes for CSAGGVRHF.

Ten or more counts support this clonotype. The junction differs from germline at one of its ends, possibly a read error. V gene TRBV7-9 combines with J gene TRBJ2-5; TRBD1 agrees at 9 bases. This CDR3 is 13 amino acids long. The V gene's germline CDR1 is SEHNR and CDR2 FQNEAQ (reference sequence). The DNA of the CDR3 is TGTGCCAGCAGCCCCGGTGAAGGGACAGGGAAACACTTC. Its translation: CASSPGEGTGKHF.

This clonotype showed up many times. The CDR3 DNA sequence: TGTGCCATCAGCGGCGGCGAGGTGGGGACAAAGGGCCGGGAGACCCAGTACTTC. Amino acid sequence: CAISGGEVGTKGRETQYF. This chain joins TRBV10-3 and TRBJ2-5; D might be TRBD1 (6 bases). The CDR3 covers 18 residues. Trimming took 6 bases from V and 5 from J, leaving 28 bases between them. Germline V gene data show CDR1 as ENHRY and CDR2 as SYGVKD.

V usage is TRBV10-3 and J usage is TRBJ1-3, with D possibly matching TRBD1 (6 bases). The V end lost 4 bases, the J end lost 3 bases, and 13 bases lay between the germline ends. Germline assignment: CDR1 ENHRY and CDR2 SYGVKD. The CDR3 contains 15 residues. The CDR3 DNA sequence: TGTGCCATCAGTGTTAGCGGGACACTTGGAAACACCATATATTTT. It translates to CAISVSGTLGNTIYF.

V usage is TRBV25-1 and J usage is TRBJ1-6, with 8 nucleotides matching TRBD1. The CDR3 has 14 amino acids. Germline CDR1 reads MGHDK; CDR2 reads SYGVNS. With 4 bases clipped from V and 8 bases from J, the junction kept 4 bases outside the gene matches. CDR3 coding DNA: TGTGCCAGCAGTGTGACAGGGGCAGATTCACCCCTCCACTTT. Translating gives CASSVTGADSPLHF.